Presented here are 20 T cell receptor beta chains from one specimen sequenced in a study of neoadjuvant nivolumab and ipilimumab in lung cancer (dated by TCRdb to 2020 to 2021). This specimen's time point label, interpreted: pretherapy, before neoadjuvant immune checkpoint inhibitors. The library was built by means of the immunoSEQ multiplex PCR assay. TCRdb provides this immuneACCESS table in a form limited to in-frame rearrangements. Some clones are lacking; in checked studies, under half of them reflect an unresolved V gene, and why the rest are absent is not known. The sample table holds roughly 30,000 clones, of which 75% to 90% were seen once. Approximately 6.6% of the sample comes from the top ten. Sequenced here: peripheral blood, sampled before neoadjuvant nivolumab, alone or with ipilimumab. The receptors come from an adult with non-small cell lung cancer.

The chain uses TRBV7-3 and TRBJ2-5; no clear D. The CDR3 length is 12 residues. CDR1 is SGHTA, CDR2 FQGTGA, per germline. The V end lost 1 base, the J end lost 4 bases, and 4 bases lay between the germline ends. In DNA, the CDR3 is TGTGCCAGCAGCTTAAGGGGAGAGACCCAGTACTTC. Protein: CASSLRGETQYF.

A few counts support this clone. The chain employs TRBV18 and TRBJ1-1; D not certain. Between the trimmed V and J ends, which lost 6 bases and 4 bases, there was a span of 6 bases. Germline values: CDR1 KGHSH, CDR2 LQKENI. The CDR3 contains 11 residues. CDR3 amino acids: CASSAGTEAFF. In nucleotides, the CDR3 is TGTGCCAGCTCCGCGGGCACTGAAGCTTTCTTT. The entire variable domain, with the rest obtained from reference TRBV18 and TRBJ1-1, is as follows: NAGVMQNPRHLVRRRGQEARLRCSPMKGHSHVYWYRQLPEEGLKFMVYLQKENIIDESGMPKERFSAEFPKEGPSILRIQQVVRGDSAAYFCASSAGTEAFFGQGTRLTVV.

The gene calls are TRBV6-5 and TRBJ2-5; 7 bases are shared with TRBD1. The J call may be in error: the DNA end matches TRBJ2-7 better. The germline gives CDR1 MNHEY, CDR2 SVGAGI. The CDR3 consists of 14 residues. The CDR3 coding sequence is TGTGCCAGCAAAACACCGGGACAGTTTGGCGAGCAGTACTTC. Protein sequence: CASKTPGQFGEQYF.

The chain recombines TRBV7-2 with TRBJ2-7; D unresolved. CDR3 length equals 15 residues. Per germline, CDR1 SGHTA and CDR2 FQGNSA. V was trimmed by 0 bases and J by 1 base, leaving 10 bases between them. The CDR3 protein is CASSLAWAASYEQYF. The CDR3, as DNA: TGTGCCAGCAGCTTAGCGTGGGCCGCGTCCTACGAGCAGTACTTC. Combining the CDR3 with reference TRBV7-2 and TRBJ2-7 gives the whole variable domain GAGVSQSPSNKVTEKGKDVELRCDPISGHTALYWYRQSLGQGLEFLIYFQGNSAPDKSGLPSDRFSAERTGGSVSTLTIQRTQQEDSAVYLCASSLAWAASYEQYFGPGTRLTVT.

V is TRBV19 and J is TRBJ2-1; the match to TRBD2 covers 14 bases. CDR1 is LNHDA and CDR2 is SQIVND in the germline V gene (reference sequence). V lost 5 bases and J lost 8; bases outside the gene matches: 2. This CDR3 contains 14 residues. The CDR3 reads CASSGTSGGYEQFF. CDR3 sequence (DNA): TGTGCCAGTAGTGGGACTAGCGGGGGTTATGAGCAGTTCTTC.

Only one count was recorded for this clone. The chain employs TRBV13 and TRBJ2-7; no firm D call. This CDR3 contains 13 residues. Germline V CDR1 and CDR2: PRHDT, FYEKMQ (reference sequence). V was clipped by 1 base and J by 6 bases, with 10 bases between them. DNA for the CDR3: TGTGCCAGCAGCTTAGCCCGCTGGGGCGAGCAGTACTTC. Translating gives CASSLARWGEQYF.

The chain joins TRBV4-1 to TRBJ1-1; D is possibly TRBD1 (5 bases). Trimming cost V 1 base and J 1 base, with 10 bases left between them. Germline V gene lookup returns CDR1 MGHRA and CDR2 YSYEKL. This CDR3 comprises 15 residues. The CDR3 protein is CASSQVKGRNTEAFF. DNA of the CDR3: TGCGCCAGCAGCCAAGTTAAGGGGAGGAACACTGAAGCTTTCTTT.

In nucleotides, the CDR3 is TGTGCCAGCAGCTTTCCACCCAAGGTCGTTGAAGCTTTCTTT. This codes for CASSFPPKVVEAFF. This chain joins TRBV11-3 and TRBJ1-1; D is ambiguous. Trimming left V 3 bases short and J 7 bases short, with 15 bases between. This CDR3 is built from 14 residues. Germline CDR1 SGHNT, CDR2 YENEEA.

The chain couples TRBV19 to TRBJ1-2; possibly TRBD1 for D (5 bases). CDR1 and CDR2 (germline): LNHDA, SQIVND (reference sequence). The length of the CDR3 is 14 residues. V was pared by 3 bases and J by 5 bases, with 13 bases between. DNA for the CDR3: TGTGCCAGTAGTATGCTGGCAGGGAGGTATGGCTACACCTTC. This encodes CASSMLAGRYGYTF.

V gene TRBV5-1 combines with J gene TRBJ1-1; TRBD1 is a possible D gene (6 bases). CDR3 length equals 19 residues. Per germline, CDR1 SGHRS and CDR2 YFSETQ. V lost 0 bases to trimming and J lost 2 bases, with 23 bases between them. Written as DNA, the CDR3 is TGCGCCAGCAGCTTGGGGACCCTCGGGGGGGCCGCGACAAACACTGAAGCTTTCTTT. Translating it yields CASSLGTLGGAATNTEAFF. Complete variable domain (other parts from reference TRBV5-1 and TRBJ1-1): KAGVTQTPRYLIKTRGQQVTLSCSPISGHRSVSWYQQTPGQGLQFLFEYFSETQRNKGNFPGRFSGRQFSNSRSEMNVSTLELGDSALYLCASSLGTLGGAATNTEAFFGQGTRLTVV.

CDR3 loop: CASSPMGIGYEQYF. In DNA form, the CDR3 reads TGCGCCAGCAGCCCTATGGGGATAGGCTACGAGCAGTACTTC. The chain employs TRBV4-3 and TRBJ2-7; D is ambiguous. The CDR3 runs to 14 residues. Germline V CDR1 and CDR2: LGHNA, YSLEER. V lost 4 bases and J 3 bases, leaving 13 bases between the germline ends.

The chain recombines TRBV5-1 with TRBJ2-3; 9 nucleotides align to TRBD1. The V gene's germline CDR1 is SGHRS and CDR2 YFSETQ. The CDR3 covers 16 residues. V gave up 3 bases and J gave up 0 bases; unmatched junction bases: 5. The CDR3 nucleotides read TGCGCCAGCAGCTCCCGGACAGGGGCTAGCACAGATACGCAGTATTTT. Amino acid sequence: CASSSRTGASTDTQYF.

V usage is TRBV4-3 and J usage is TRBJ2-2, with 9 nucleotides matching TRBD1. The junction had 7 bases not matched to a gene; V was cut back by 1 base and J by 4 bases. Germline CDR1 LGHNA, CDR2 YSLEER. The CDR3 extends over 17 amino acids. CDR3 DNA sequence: TGCGCCAGCAGCCAAGGGACAGGGGTGGGAGGCACCGGGGAGCTGTTTTTT. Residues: CASSQGTGVGGTGELFF.

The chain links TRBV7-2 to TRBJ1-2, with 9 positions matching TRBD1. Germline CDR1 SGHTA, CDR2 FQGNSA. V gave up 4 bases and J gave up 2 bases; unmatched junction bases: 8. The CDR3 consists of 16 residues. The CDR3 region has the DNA TGTGCCAGCAGCTCAGGGGGGGGACAGGGAAACTATGGCTACACCTTC. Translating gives CASSSGGGQGNYGYTF.

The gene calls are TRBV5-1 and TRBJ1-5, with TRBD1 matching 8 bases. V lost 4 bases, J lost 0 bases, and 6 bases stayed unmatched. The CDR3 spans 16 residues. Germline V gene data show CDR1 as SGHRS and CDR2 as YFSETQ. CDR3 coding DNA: TGCGCCAGCAGCCCCGGGACAGGCAATAGCAATCAGCCCCAGCATTTT. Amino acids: CASSPGTGNSNQPQHF.

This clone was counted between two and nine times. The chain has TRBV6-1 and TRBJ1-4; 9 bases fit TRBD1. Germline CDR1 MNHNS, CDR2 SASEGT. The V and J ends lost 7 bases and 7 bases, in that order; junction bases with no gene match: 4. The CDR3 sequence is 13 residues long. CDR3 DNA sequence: TGTGCCAGCACGGGGACAGGGCGTGAAAAACTGTTTTTT. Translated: CASTGTGREKLFF.

As DNA, the CDR3 is TGTGCCAGTAGTGTACTAGCGGGGGGGCGTGCCAAAAACATTCAGTACTTC. It yields the protein CASSVLAGGRAKNIQYF. V and J are TRBV19 and TRBJ2-4, with 13 bases fitting TRBD2. The V and J ends lost 5 bases and 1 base, in that order; junction bases with no gene match: 5. This CDR3 is 17 amino acids long. From germline, CDR1 is LNHDA and CDR2 SQIVND (reference sequence).

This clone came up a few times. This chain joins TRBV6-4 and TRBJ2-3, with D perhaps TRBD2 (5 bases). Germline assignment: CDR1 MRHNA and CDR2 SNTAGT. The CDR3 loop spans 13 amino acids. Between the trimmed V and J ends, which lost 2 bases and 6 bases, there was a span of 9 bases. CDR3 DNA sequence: TGTGCCAGCAGTGACCGCCCGGGGGATACGCAGTATTTT. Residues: CASSDRPGDTQYF.

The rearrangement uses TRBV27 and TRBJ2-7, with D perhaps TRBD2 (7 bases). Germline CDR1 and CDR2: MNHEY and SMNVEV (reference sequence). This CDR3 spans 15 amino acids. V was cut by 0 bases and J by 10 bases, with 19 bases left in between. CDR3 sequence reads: CASSLSAGAAILQYF. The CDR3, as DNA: TGTGCCAGCAGTTTATCGGCGGGGGCTGCTATTTTACAGTACTTC.

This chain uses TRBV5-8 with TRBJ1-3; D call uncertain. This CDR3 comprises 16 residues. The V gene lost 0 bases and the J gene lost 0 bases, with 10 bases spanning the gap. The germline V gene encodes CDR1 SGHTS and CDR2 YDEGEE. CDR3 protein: CASSLDTVFSGNTIYF. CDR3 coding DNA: TGTGCCAGCAGCTTGGACACCGTCTTCTCTGGAAACACCATATATTTT. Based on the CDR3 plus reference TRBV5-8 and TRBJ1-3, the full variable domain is EAGVTQSPTHLIKTRGQQATLRCSPISGHTSVYWYQQALGLGLQFLLWYDEGEERNRGNFPPRFSGRQFPNYSSELNVNALELEDSALYLCASSLDTVFSGNTIYFGEGSWLTVV.